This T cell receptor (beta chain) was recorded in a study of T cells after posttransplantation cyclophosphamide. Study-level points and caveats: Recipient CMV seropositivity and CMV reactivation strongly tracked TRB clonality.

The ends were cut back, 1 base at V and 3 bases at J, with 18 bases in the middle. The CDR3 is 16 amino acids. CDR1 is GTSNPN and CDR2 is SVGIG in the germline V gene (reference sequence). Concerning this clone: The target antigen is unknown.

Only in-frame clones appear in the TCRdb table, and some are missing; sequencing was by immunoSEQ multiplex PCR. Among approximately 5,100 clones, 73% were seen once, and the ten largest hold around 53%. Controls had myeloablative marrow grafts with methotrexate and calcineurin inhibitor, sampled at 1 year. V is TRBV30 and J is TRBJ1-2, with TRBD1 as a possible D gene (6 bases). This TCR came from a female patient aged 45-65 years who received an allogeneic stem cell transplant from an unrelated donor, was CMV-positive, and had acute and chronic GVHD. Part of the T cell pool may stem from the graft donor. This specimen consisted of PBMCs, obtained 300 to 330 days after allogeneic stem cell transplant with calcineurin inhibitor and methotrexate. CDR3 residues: CAWSGIGQNIYYGYTF. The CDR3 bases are TGTGCCTGGAGTGGTATAGGACAGAACATTTACTATGGCTACACCTTC.